This T cell receptor (beta chain) was recorded in a study of cytomegalovirus exposure and HLA in healthy donors. Study conclusions and caveats: An analysis was carried out at a later point. It showed that HLA-associated TCR beta chains were more clonally expanded than equally common non-associated chains.

The PCR made use of 60 Vbeta and 13 Jbeta primers. Clones were sequenced by immunoSEQ multiplex PCR, and TCRdb holds only the in-frame ones, with some missing. The sample has approximately 220,000 clones, approximately 82% seen once; the top ten hold approximately 0.6%. This clone was recorded a few times. Its antigen is not known. V shed 4 bases, J shed 3 bases, and the junction held 5 bases outside the gene matches. CDR1 and CDR2 from the germline V gene are SGDLS and YYNGEE. The CDR3 loop spans 14 amino acids. The origin of this receptor is a man younger than 35 in good health and CMV-seronegative. The sample taken for sequencing was PBMCs. The chain links TRBV9 to TRBJ2-7, with 9 bases lining up with TRBD1. CDR3 amino acids: CASSSGTGYYEQYF. The CDR3 region has the DNA TGTGCCAGCAGCTCCGGGACAGGGTACTACGAGCAGTACTTC. Together with reference TRBV9 and TRBJ2-7, the CDR3 gives the full variable domain: DSGVTQTPKHLITATGQRVTLRCSPRSGDLSVYWYQQSLDQGLQFLIQYYNGEERAKGNILERFSAQQFPDLHSELNLSSLELGDSALYFCASSSGTGYYEQYFGPGTRLTVT.